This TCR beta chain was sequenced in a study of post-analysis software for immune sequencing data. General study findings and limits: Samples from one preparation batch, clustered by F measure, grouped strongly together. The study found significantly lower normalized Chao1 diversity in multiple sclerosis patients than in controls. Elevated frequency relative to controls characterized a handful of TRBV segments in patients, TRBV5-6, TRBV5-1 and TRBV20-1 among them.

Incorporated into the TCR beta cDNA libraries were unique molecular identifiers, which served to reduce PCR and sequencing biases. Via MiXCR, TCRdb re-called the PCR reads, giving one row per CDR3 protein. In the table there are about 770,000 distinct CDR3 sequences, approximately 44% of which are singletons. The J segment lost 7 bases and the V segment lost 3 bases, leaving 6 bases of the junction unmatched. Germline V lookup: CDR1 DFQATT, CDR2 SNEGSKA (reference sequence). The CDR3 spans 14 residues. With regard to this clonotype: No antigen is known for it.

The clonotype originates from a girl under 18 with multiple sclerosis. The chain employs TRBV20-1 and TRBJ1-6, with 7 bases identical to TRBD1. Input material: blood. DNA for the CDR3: TGCAGTGCTAGTGTGGCCAGGGGGAATTCACCCCTCCACTTT. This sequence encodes CSASVARGNSPLHF.